This TCR beta chain was profiled in a study of human T cells and chemical hapten exposure. Treatment: therapeutic diphenylcyclopropenone sensitization with weekly scalp DPC. Trimming took off 3 bases at V and 4 bases at J, with 14 bases between the two ends. CDR3 size: 14 residues. Germline V CDR1 and CDR2: SQVTM, ANQGSEA. Unique molecular identifiers were attached to individual cDNA molecules during library preparation. MiXCR, run by TCRdb on the reads, gives a single entry per CDR3 protein. The table lists hundreds of distinct CDR3 sequences, 65% to 75% of them singletons. Sequencing was performed on whole blood, taken before DPC sensitization or 2, 6, or about 24 weeks after (not recorded which). The sequence was obtained from an adult with alopecia areata. Some clones in this sample may be carry-over from other donors' samples. This table probably holds off-target reads from a library built for another chain. The rearrangement joins TRBV29-1 to TRBJ2-3; D gene ambiguous. This chain's CDR3 is CSVEPSIEADTQYF. DNA of the CDR3: TGCAGCGTTGAGCCCAGCATTGAGGCAGATACGCAGTATTTT.